This entry concerns a single T cell receptor (beta chain). Profiling relied on immunoSEQ multiplex PCR, and the TCRdb table lists in-frame clones only, not all of them. The sample shows around 400,000 clones, roughly 90% of them seen only once. This sample was included in a study of blood T cell repertoires in COVID-19. Germline V lookup: CDR1 SGHVS, CDR2 FQNEAQ. This CDR3 spans 17 amino acids. Germline trimming cut 5 bases from V and 10 bases from J; bases unmatched to any gene: 16. The J gene is TRBJ1-6, the V gene TRBV7-8; 8 bases are a match to TRBD1. The sequenced sample consisted of peripheral blood. The TCR was taken from a man aged 40-55 years with acute or convalescent COVID-19. The CDR3 DNA follows: TGTGCCAGCAGCGCCGGGGGGACAGGCCCAATGGGGTCACCCCTCCACTTT. It is translated as CASSAGGTGPMGSPLHF.